This T cell receptor (beta chain) was identified during a study of T-cell reconstitution after alpha-beta-depleted transplantation in children (dated by TCRdb to between 2015 and 2016). Broadly, across the study: T-cell immune reconstitution after TCRalphabeta/CD19-depleted allogeneic hematopoietic cell transplantation in children was quantitatively tracked in the study by means of TCR repertoire profiling.

Libraries were made using PCR. The listed sequencing device is Illumina HiSeq 2500. TCR library preparation used molecular barcoding, with unique molecular identifiers applied to normalize quantification of the TCRbeta repertoire. Through fastp at Q25 and MiXCR, TCRdb rebuilt clones from the public reads, retaining in-frame beta chains. When rows share a CDR3 protein, they turn into one entry using the most common DNA and genes. In all, the sample holds around 250,000 distinct CDR3 sequences, and about 10% of those were seen once. Clones ranked in the top ten supply around a tenth of the sample. Measured from the cysteine to the phenylalanine, the CDR3 is 15 residues long. The retained sequence is limited to the CDR3, 45 bases, with the frame set at the first base. Taken from the germline V gene, the CDR1 and CDR2 loops are SGHRS and YFSETQ. Relative to germline, V is 3 bases shorter and J is 4 bases shorter, with 16 bases between their ends.

This clonotype was seen a few times. Its antigen is not yet known. Per-base qualities were not stored, and no clone one base away is much larger. This specimen consisted of PBMCs from the stem cell graft donor, obtained from the stem cell graft. The source is a human donor who donated a stem cell graft to a child with SCID. The chain is made from TRBV5-1 and TRBJ1-2; possibly the D gene is TRBD1, per 6 matching bases. The DNA sequence is TGCGCCAGCAGCTGGGGTGACAGGCCCCTCTATGGCTACACCTTC. Translated, this gives CASSWGDRPLYGYTF.